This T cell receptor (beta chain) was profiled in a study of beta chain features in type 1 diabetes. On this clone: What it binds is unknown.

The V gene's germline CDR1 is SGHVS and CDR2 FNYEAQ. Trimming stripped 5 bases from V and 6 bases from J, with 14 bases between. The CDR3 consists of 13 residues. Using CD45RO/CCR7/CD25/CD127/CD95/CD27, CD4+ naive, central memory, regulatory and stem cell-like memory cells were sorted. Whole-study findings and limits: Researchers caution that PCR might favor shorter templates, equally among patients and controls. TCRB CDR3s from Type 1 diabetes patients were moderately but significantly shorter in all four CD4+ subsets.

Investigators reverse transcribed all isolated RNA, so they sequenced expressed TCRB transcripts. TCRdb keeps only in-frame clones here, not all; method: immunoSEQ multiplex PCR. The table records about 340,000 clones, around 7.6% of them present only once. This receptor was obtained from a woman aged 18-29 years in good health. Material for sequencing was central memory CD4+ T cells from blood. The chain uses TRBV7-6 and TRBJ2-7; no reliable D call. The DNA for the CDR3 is TGTGCCAGCAGCCCTAACCAACAACGCGAGCAGTACTTC. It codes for CASSPNQQREQYF.